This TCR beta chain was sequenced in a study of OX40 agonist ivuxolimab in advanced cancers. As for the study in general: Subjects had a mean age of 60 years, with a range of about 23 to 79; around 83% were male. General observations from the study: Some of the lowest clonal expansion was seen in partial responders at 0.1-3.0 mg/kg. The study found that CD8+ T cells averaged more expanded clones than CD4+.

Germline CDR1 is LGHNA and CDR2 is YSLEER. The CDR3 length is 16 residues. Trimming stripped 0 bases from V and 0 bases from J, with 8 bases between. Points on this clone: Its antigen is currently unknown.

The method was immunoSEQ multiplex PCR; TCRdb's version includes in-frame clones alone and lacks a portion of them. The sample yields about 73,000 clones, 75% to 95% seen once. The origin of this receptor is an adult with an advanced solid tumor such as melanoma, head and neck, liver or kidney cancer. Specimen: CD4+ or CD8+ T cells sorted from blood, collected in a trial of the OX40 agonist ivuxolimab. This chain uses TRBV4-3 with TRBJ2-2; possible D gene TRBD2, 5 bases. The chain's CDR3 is CASSQDPGTNTGELFF. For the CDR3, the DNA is TGCGCCAGCAGCCAAGATCCGGGGACGAACACCGGGGAGCTGTTTTTT.